The entry below gives a single T cell receptor (beta chain) sequence along with its context. The target antigen is unknown. Incorporated into the TCR beta cDNA libraries were unique molecular identifiers, which served to reduce PCR and sequencing biases. MiXCR, run by TCRdb on the PCR reads, gives a single entry per CDR3 protein. The data contain fewer than 850,000 distinct CDR3 sequences, 25% to 30% of them singletons. The data originate from a study of post-analysis software for immune sequencing data. Points from the study as a whole: Controls had lower frequencies than patients of 4 or 5 TRBV segments, which included TRBV5-6, TRBV5-1 and TRBV20-1.

The germline V gene encodes CDR1 DFQATT and CDR2 SNEGSKA (reference sequence). This CDR3 contains 11 residues. Trimming cost V 5 bases and J 5 bases, with 9 bases left between them. The chain joins TRBV20-1 to TRBJ1-2; no clear D gene. This clonotype originated in a girl aged 5-17 years with multiple sclerosis. The sample consisted of blood. The CDR3 loop is CSAPGLYGYTF. DNA of the CDR3: TGCAGTGCTCCGGGCTTATATGGCTACACCTTC.